A selection of T cell receptor beta chains follows, all from one sample in a study of blood T cell repertoires in COVID-19. TCRdb's table, derived via immunoSEQ multiplex PCR, lists solely in-frame clones and lacks some. The sample has hundreds of thousands of clones; over 70% are singletons. The sample comprised peripheral blood. The receptors were gathered from a woman in her fifties or sixties with COVID-19, enrolled during active disease. CDR3s include the opening cysteine and the closing phenylalanine or tryptophan. Each record gives: J gene, V gene, D gene, clone size, CDR3 DNA, CDR3 protein. The D gene is left open where the match is weak. Clone size is stated in some rows and not others, as once, few, many or a class when expanded.

>TRBJ1-5|TRBV6-5|-|-
TGTGCCAGCAGTCTAGGACCGGACTTGCAGCCCCAGCATTTT
CASSLGPDLQPQHF
>TRBJ2-1|TRBV11-2|TRBD2|few
TGTGCCAGCAGCTTTATTAGCGGGGGGGGTAATGAGCAGTTCTTC
CASSFISGGGNEQFF
>TRBJ2-2|TRBV4-1|-|once
TGCGCCAGCAGCTTTAGTGAGACCGGGGAGCTGTTTTTT
CASSFSETGELFF
>TRBJ1-1|TRBV19|TRBD1|once
TGTGCCAGCAGGGACAGGGGGTTCACTGAAGCTTTCTTT
CASRDRGFTEAFF
>TRBJ1-1|TRBV7-9|TRBD1|-
TGTGCCAGCAGCTTAGATATCTACGGCAGGGGGCTTGGCACTGAAGCTTTCTTT
CASSLDIYGRGLGTEAFF
>TRBJ1-4|TRBV4-1|-|-
TGCGCCAGCAGCCCCACCGGGACAACTTTTTACGATGAAAAACTGTTTTTT
CASSPTGTTFYDEKLFF
>TRBJ1-5|TRBV10-2|-|-
TGCGCCAGCAGCCCACACCTTGGGAGGGTTTTATGGCCCCAGCATTTT
CASSPHLGRVLWPQHF
>TRBJ2-1|TRBV6-6|TRBD2|-
TGTGCCAGCATTCCGCGGGAGGGAGCCTACTACAATGAGCAGTTCTTC
CASIPREGAYYNEQFF
>TRBJ2-5|TRBV13|-|-
TGTGCCAGCAGCCCCCCGAGGGGGGGTCCTGGACAAGAGACCCAGTACTTC
CASSPPRGGPGQETQYF
>TRBJ2-1|TRBV6-5|TRBD2|-
TGTGCCAGCAGTCGTGGGACTAGCGGGAGGGGTGAGCAGTTCTTC
CASSRGTSGRGEQFF
>TRBJ1-5|TRBV28|-|-
TGTGCCAGCAGGCCGTACAGCAGTAGCAATCAGCCCCAGCATTTT
CASRPYSSSNQPQHF
>TRBJ1-4|TRBV7-8|-|-
TGTGCCAGCAGCCCCGGGTCTTCGAGGAAGAATGAAAAACTGTTTTTT
CASSPGSSRKNEKLFF
>TRBJ1-3|TRBV5-6|-|-
TGTGCCGGGCAATTAAGCTCTGGAAACACCATATATTTT
CAGQLSSGNTIYF
>TRBJ1-3|TRBV6-1|-|-
TGTGCCAGCAGTGCGGGCAGCGGCCCCTCTGGAAACACCATATATTTT
CASSAGSGPSGNTIYF
>TRBJ2-3|TRBV29-1|-|-
TGCAGCGTTGATGCGGGGTCCCTGGTAAAGTATTTT
CSVDAGSLVKYF
>TRBJ2-1|TRBV5-4|-|-
TGTGCCAGCAGCGCGGGACATGAGCAGTTCTTC
CASSAGHEQFF
>TRBJ2-3|TRBV30|TRBD2|-
TGTGCCTGGAATAGCGGGAGTGCAGATACGCAGTATTTT
CAWNSGSADTQYF
>TRBJ2-1|TRBV2|-|once
TGTGCCAGCAGTGAGAAACTAGTTACGGGCATAGGTGAGCAGTTCTTC
CASSEKLVTGIGEQFF
>TRBJ1-1|TRBV5-1|-|once
TGCGCCAGCAGCGCGATGGGGAGCTTGAACACTGAAGCTTTCTTT
CASSAMGSLNTEAFF
>TRBJ1-6|TRBV11-2|-|-
TGTGCCAGCAGCTTATTCGGGGTCGGTAATTCACCCCTCCACTTT
CASSLFGVGNSPLHF
>TRBJ1-2|TRBV3-1/TRBV3-2|-|-
TGTGCCAGCAGCCAAGTTCGGGAGTTTAACTATGGCTACACCTTC
CASSQVREFNYGYTF
>TRBJ2-7|TRBV18|-|-
TGTGCCAGCTCACCGGGCCAGTTAATGGCCGAGCAGTACTTC
CASSPGQLMAEQYF
>TRBJ1-2|TRBV6-5|-|-
TGTGCCAGCTCTTCTGCTGGGGGCTTTGGCTACACCTTC
CASSSAGGFGYTF
>TRBJ1-5|TRBV5-1|TRBD1|-
TGCGCCAGCAGCGCCGGGACAGGGGGCCTCACTGGACAGCCCCAGCATTTT
CASSAGTGGLTGQPQHF
>TRBJ1-4|TRBV29-1|TRBD1|-
TGCAGCGTTGGGGACAGGGGGACAGAAAAACTGTTTTTT
CSVGDRGTEKLFF
>TRBJ1-1|TRBV27|-|-
TGTGCCAGCAGAAAAGGGTATACAGGGCTTCACCACTACGAAGCTTTCTTT
CASRKGYTGLHHYEAFF
>TRBJ2-4|TRBV2|TRBD2|-
TGTGCCAGCATAGTGGGACTACGGGCCAAAAACATTCAGTACTTC
CASIVGLRAKNIQYF
>TRBJ2-2|TRBV5-5|-|few
TGTGCCAGCAGCTTGCAGGGCGTAACGGACTTT
CASSLQGVTDF